This TCR beta chain originates from a study of cytomegalovirus exposure and HLA in healthy donors. About this clone: Its matching antigen is unknown.

The CDR3 runs to 13 residues. Germline lookup yields CDR1 MNHNY and CDR2 SVGAGI (reference sequence). Study-wide findings and caveats: Per published accounts, TCR beta sequences correctly predicted the HLA-A and HLA-B alleles of most subjects. Available immune exposure information covered CMV serostatus only.

It was with 60 Vbeta and 13 Jbeta primers that the PCR ran. The assay was immunoSEQ multiplex PCR, and TCRdb's table has in-frame clones only and misses some. This table holds around 190,000 clones, roughly four fifths found once. The chain combines TRBV6-6 with TRBJ2-5; possible D gene TRBD2, 6 bases. The J call may be faulty, since TRBJ2-7 better matches the DNA end. This TCR came from a young woman in good health and CMV-seropositive. Sample: PBMCs. CDR3 region: CASSYGGFLEQYF. The CDR3 DNA follows: TGTGCCAGCAGTTACGGAGGGTTCCTCGAGCAGTACTTC.